A single sample gave rise to the 19 T cell receptor beta chains below, sequenced in a study of cytomegalovirus exposure and HLA in healthy donors (dated by TCRdb to 2015 to 2018). The method was the immunoSEQ multiplex PCR assay. TCRdb took over this immuneACCESS table, retaining in-frame rearrangements with V and J assigned. Such tables are incomplete; in checked studies, under half of the missing clones stem from an unresolved V gene, and the remainder is unexplained. The sample includes more than 90,000 clones, with 80% to 90% observed a single time. 4% to 5.5% of the sample lies in the top ten. What was sequenced was PBMCs. The source of these receptors is a man aged 18 to 29 in good health and CMV-seropositive.

CDR3 in DNA: TGTGCCAGCAATGGGACAGGGGGGAACGGCTACACCTTC. Translation: CASNGTGGNGYTF. The chain couples TRBV21-1 to TRBJ1-2; the table gives TRBD1 as D, unverified against the DNA. TRBV21-1 represents a pseudogene. The CDR3 is made up of 13 amino acids.

As DNA, the CDR3 is TGTGCCAGCAGCTCGGAGCTGAGAGCCGGCTTTGAAGCTTTCTTT. The encoded protein is CASSSELRAGFEAFF. The chain carries TRBV5-4 and TRBJ1-1, with no clear D. This CDR3 is 15 amino acids long. The V and J ends lost 3 bases and 7 bases respectively, with 19 bases between them. The germline CDR1 and CDR2 sequences are SGHNT and YYREEE (reference sequence).

This chain uses TRBV28 with TRBJ1-6; D gene unclear. The CDR3 runs 17 residues. V lost 2 bases, J lost 2 bases, and 13 bases lay in between. From germline, CDR1 is MDHEN and CDR2 SYDVKM. In DNA, the CDR3 is TGTGCCAGCAGTTTAATCGGGGTAGGGACCTATAATTCACCCCTCCACTTT. It is translated as CASSLIGVGTYNSPLHF.

The genes are TRBV6-1 and TRBJ2-1; no clear D gene. The length of the CDR3 is 13 residues. V gave up 5 bases and J gave up 10 bases, with 15 bases separating them. CDR1 and CDR2 (germline): MNHNS, SASEGT. CDR3 in amino acids: CASSKLSNREQFF. The CDR3 bases are TGTGCCAGCAGTAAACTATCTAATAGGGAGCAGTTCTTC.

V usage is TRBV6-1 and J usage is TRBJ1-4, with TRBD1 identical over 7 bases. Unmatched junction bases numbered 3, after V lost 1 base and J lost 4 bases. This CDR3 has 15 amino acids. Germline V lookup: CDR1 MNHNS, CDR2 SASEGT. The CDR3 loop reads CASSEGDRVNEKLFF. In DNA form, the CDR3 reads TGTGCCAGCAGTGAAGGTGACAGGGTTAATGAAAAACTGTTTTTT.

The chain recombines TRBV10-3 with TRBJ2-1; TRBD2 aligns across 12 bases. Germline trimming cut 10 bases from V and 4 bases from J; bases unmatched to any gene: 5. CDR1 is ENHRY, CDR2 SYGVKD, per germline. This CDR3 contains 14 residues. CDR3: CASATSGGYNEQFF. In DNA form, the CDR3 reads TGTGCCAGCGCGACTAGCGGGGGATACAATGAGCAGTTCTTC.

The V gene is TRBV5-6, the J gene TRBJ1-2; 10 bases map to TRBD1. The germline V gene encodes CDR1 SGHDT and CDR2 YYEEEE. V shed 3 bases, J shed 5 bases, and the junction held 7 bases outside the gene matches. The CDR3 has 15 residues. The CDR3 loop reads CASSYGPGQGYGYTF. CDR3 DNA: TGTGCCAGCAGCTACGGACCGGGACAGGGGTATGGCTACACCTTC.

The V and J genes are TRBV6-6 and TRBJ1-2; possibly TRBD1 for D (5 bases). Trimming took 2 bases from V and 6 from J, leaving 10 bases between them. The germline CDR1 and CDR2 sequences are MNHNY and SVGAGI (reference sequence). The CDR3 covers 13 residues. The CDR3 region has the DNA TGTGCCAGCAGTTACGACAGCCAAGATGGCTACACCTTC. It encodes CASSYDSQDGYTF.

The chain carries TRBV7-8 and TRBJ2-1; 11 nucleotides align to TRBD2. V shed 6 bases and J 5 bases; nucleotides not matched to a gene: 18. The CDR3 extends over 19 amino acids. Germline V lookup: CDR1 SGHVS, CDR2 FQNEAQ. The CDR3 DNA is TGTGCCAGCAGTCAGGCGGCGGCTAGCGGGGGGAATTTACACAATGAGCAGTTCTTC. This sequence encodes CASSQAAASGGNLHNEQFF.

This chain connects TRBV28 to TRBJ1-5, with TRBD1 matching 10 bases. Trimming at V came to 7 bases and at J to 3 bases, leaving 15 bases not matched to a gene. Germline V gene lookup returns CDR1 MDHEN and CDR2 SYDVKM. The CDR3 is made up of 18 amino acids. This CDR3 reads CASNYPGQGSQYNQPQHF. CDR3 bases: TGTGCCAGCAATTACCCGGGACAGGGGTCCCAATACAATCAGCCCCAGCATTTT.

The rearrangement uses TRBV10-3 and TRBJ1-1, with TRBD1 identical over 7 bases. Trimming at V came to 2 bases and at J to 1 base, leaving 10 bases not matched to a gene. CDR1 ENHRY and CDR2 SYGVKD come from the germline V gene. This CDR3 spans 17 amino acids. CDR3 amino acids: CAISEIKGAEGNTEAFF. CDR3 nucleotide sequence: TGTGCCATCAGTGAGATTAAGGGGGCGGAAGGGAACACTGAAGCTTTCTTT.

This chain links TRBV7-2 with TRBJ1-1; unclear D gene. This CDR3 contains 13 residues. V was pared by 0 bases and J by 6 bases, with 8 bases between. Germline assignment: CDR1 SGHTA and CDR2 FQGNSA. CDR3 residues: CASSLAGVSEAFF. Written as DNA, the CDR3 is TGTGCCAGCAGCTTAGCGGGAGTCTCTGAAGCTTTCTTT. Supplemented by reference TRBV7-2 and TRBJ1-1, the full variable domain reads GAGVSQSPSNKVTEKGKDVELRCDPISGHTALYWYRQSLGQGLEFLIYFQGNSAPDKSGLPSDRFSAERTGGSVSTLTIQRTQQEDSAVYLCASSLAGVSEAFFGQGTRLTVV.

The chain uses TRBV21-1 and TRBJ1-2; the table's TRBD1 call for D was not verified on the DNA. TRBV21-1 is a known pseudogene. CDR3 length equals 13 residues. The CDR3 region is CASSPRGDYGYTF. The CDR3 coding sequence is TGTGCCAGCAGTCCAAGGGGCGACTATGGCTACACCTTC.

The rearrangement links TRBV30 to TRBJ1-2; 7 bases map to TRBD1. J was trimmed by 1 base and V by 2 bases; bases with no gene match: 1. CDR3 length: 13 residues. Looked up from germline, CDR1 is GTSNPN and CDR2 is SVGIG (reference sequence). The CDR3 DNA reads TGTGCCTGGAGTCGGGACAGTAACTATGGCTACACCTTC. It translates to CAWSRDSNYGYTF.

This chain uses TRBV19 with TRBJ1-2; D is perhaps TRBD1 (6 bases). Trimming stripped 4 bases from V and 5 bases from J, with 11 bases between. CDR1 LNHDA and CDR2 SQIVND come from the germline V gene (reference sequence). This CDR3 contains 13 residues. Here the CDR3 reads CASSTQGQYGYTF. As DNA, the CDR3 is TGTGCCAGTAGTACCCAGGGGCAGTATGGCTACACCTTC.

The CDR3: CASSQVPWSGGLTDTQYF. The CDR3 nucleotides are TGCGCCAGCAGCCAAGTCCCCTGGAGCGGGGGGTTAACAGATACGCAGTATTTT. V is TRBV4-3 and J is TRBJ2-3; 9 positions agree with TRBD2. The CDR3 is 18 amino acids. With 1 base clipped from V and 3 bases from J, the junction kept 11 bases outside the gene matches. Per germline, CDR1 LGHNA and CDR2 YSLEER.

This chain uses TRBV19 with TRBJ1-2; no reliable D call. The CDR3 is made up of 16 amino acids. Trimming stripped 7 bases from V and 4 bases from J, with 22 bases between. Germline CDR1 reads LNHDA; CDR2 reads SQIVND (reference sequence). The CDR3: CASNRPYTRIPYGYTF. The CDR3 DNA follows: TGTGCCAGTAACAGACCTTATACTAGGATCCCCTATGGCTACACCTTC.

The gene calls are TRBV7-9 and TRBJ1-2; D may be TRBD1 (6 bases). Germline assignment: CDR1 SEHNR and CDR2 FQNEAQ (reference sequence). CDR3 length equals 12 residues. V lost 3 bases, J lost 13 bases, and 15 bases lay in between. The CDR3 loop is CASSFETGSGTF. The CDR3 coding sequence is TGTGCCAGCAGCTTTGAGACAGGTTCAGGCACCTTC.

The rearrangement links TRBV29-1 to TRBJ2-5; D may be TRBD1 (6 bases). This CDR3 contains 13 residues. From germline, CDR1 is SQVTM and CDR2 ANQGSEA. Trimming took off 2 bases at V and 5 bases at J, with 12 bases between the two ends. CDR3: CSVERGMGETQYF. CDR3 sequence (DNA): TGCAGCGTTGAAAGGGGGATGGGCGAGACCCAGTACTTC. Looking up the rest from reference TRBV29-1 and TRBJ2-5 gives the full variable domain: SAVISQKPSRDICQRGTSLTIQCQVDSQVTMMFWYRQQPGQSLTLIATANQGSEATYESGFVIDKFPISRPNLTFSTLTVSNMSPEDSSIYLCSVERGMGETQYFGPGTRLLVL.